This is a list of T cell receptor beta chains from one sample in a study of metastatic and nonmetastatic thyroid tumors. TCRdb ran MiXCR on the PCR reads. The sample lists 13,000 or so clones; approximately 30% were seen once. Sequenced sample: tumor tissue. These receptors originate from a female donor with papillary thyroid cancer or a benign thyroid nodule (not recorded which). Some clones in this sample may be carry-over from other donors' samples. The CDR3 runs from the conserved cysteine through the conserved F or W.

V	length	J	CDR3
TRBV15	13	TRBJ1-2	CASGTGVTYGYTF
TRBV24-1	15	TRBJ1-2	CATSDRGQGSYGYTF
TRBV20-1	14	TRBJ2-5	CSAKGAPGLETQYF
TRBV7-2	19	TRBJ2-6	CASRIRRAGRSSGANVLTF
TRBV6-1	17	TRBJ1-6	CASSEVCQGARNSPLHF
TRBV19	14	TRBJ1-2	CASSTGVSDYGYTF
TRBV4-1	13	TRBJ2-3	CASSQEQQDTQYF
TRBV28	12	TRBJ2-5	CATLTGKETQYF
TRBV7-6	17	TRBJ1-2	CASSSRGGAGADYGYTF
TRBV12-3/TRBV12-4	16	TRBJ1-5	CASKRTDGVGNQPQHF
TRBV5-1	17	TRBJ2-5	CASSFGAGEAIMETQYF
TRBV20-1	16	TRBJ1-1	CSASSTGASSSTEAFF
TRBV24-1	15	TRBJ1-2	CATSDRGQWSYGYTF
TRBV2	15	TRBJ2-1	CASRKTGGLAYEQFF
TRBV20-1	15	TRBJ2-1	CSAIAREVLYNEQFF
TRBV29-1	13	TRBJ2-7	CSVGLGLTYEQYF
TRBV19	13	TRBJ1-5	CASSMGMQQPQHF
TRBV12-3/TRBV12-4	13	TRBJ2-5	CASTTRAQETQYF
TRBV7-8	16	TRBJ2-7	CASSLGTSGTSYEQYF
TRBV6-5	16	TRBJ1-6	CASSYRQTGPNSRLHF
TRBV5-4	16	TRBJ2-1	CASSSTSASSYNEQFF
TRBV5-1	17	TRBJ1-1	CASSLGWGTGVYAEAFF
TRBV7-8	13	TRBJ1-1	CASSLGGVNEAFF
TRBV29-1	13	TRBJ2-1	CSSEGTVRNEQFF
TRBV20-1	17	TRBJ2-1	CSARRLATTFSYNEQFF
TRBV2	14	TRBJ1-2	CASSVRTGVFGYTF
TRBV4-1	15	TRBJ2-7	CASSQELRVGREQYF
TRBV24-1	16	TRBJ2-1	CATSDLTSVRANEQFF
TRBV20-1	14	TRBJ2-7	CSARGGNPDYEQYF
TRBV7-2	15	TRBJ2-7	CASSEQPGTIYEQYF
TRBV6-1	18	TRBJ2-6	CASSGVGVRSIGANVLTF
TRBV20-1	14	TRBJ2-7	CSARDAGRIYEQYF
TRBV30	18	TRBJ2-5	CAWSDRTVRDRAEETQYF
TRBV3-1	14	TRBJ1-2	CASSQVITGSGYTF
TRBV5-1	15	TRBJ1-1	CASSLGTGPVAEAFF
TRBV20-1	13	TRBJ1-1	CSARVPQNTEAFF
TRBV7-9	13	TRBJ1-1	CASSLGSTGEAFF
TRBV30	13	TRBJ1-1	CAWSKSGDTEAFF
TRBV20-1	14	TRBJ2-7	CSARDSGRAYEQYF
TRBV28	15	TRBJ1-2	CASSLSETGLYGYTF
TRBV11-2	16	TRBJ2-1	CASRYSTSGRSNEQFF
TRBV3-1	14	TRBJ2-5	CASSPGSIQETQYF
TRBV19	11	TRBJ2-5	CATRGTRTQYF
TRBV6-2/TRBV6-3	16	TRBJ2-7	CASDSLGGRAKNEQYF
TRBV6-1	13	TRBJ1-4	CASSRLSSEKLFF
TRBV15	17	TRBJ2-1	CATSRDQGLAGNNEQFF
TRBV6-1	12	TRBJ1-2	CACTGTTYGYTF
TRBV11-2	16	TRBJ2-5	CASSLDLGGFQETQYF
TRBV7-8	15	TRBJ2-2	CASSPLRGCTGELFF